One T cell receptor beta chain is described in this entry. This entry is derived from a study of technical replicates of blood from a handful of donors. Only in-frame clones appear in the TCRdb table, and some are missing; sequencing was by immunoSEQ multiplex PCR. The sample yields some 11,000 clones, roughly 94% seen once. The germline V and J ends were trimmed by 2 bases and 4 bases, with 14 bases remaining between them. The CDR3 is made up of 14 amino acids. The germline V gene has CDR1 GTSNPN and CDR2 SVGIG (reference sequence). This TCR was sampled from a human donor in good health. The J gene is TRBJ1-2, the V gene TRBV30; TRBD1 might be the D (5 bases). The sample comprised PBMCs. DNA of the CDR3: TGTGCCTGGAGTTTGGGACTTACCGGCTATGGCTACACCTTC. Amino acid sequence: CAWSLGLTGYGYTF. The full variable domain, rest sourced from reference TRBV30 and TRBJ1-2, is SQTIHQWPATLVQPVGSPLSLECTVEGTSNPNLYWYRQAAGRGLQLLFYSVGIGQISSEVPQNLSASRPQDRQFILSSKKLLLSDSGFYLCAWSLGLTGYGYTFGSGTRLTVV.